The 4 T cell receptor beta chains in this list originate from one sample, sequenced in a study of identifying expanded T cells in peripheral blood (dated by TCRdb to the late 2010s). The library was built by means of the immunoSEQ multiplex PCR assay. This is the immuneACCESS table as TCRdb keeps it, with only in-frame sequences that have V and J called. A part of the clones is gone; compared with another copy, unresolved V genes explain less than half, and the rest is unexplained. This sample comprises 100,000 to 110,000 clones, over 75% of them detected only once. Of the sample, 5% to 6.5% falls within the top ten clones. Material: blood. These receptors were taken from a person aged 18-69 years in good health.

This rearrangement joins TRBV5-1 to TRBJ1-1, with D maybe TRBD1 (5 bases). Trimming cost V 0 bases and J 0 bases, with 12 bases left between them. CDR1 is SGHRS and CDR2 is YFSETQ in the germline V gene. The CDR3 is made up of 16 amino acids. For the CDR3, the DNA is TGCGCCAGCAGCTTGGGGGCAGGGAACATGAACACTGAAGCTTTCTTT. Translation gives CASSLGAGNMNTEAFF.

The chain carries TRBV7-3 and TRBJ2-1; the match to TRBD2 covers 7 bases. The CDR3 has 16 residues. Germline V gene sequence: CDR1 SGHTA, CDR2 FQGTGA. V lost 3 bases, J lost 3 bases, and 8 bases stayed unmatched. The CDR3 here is CASSFLADNHYNEQFF. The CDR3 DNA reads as TGTGCCAGCAGCTTTCTAGCGGACAACCACTACAATGAGCAGTTCTTC.

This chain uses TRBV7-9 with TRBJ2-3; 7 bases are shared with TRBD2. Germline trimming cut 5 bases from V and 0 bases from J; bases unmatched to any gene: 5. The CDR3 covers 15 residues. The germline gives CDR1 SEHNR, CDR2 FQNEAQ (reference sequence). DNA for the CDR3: TGTGCCAGCAGCCGGGACTACAAAAGCACAGATACGCAGTATTTT. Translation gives CASSRDYKSTDTQYF.

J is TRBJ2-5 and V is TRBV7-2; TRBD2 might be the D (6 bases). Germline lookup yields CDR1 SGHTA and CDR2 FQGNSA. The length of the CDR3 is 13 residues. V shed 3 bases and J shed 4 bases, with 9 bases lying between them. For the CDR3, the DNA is TGTGCCAGCAGCTTCGGGGGAGGAGAGACCCAGTACTTC. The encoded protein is CASSFGGGETQYF.